These 17 T cell receptor beta chains were all obtained from the same sample, sequenced in a study of cytomegalovirus exposure and HLA in healthy donors. Researchers ran the PCR with 60 Vbeta and 13 Jbeta primers. Clones were read by immunoSEQ multiplex PCR, and TCRdb kept only the in-frame ones, dropping some. This table has about 140,000 clones, 70% to 85% appearing once. The sample was PBMCs. The origin of the receptors is a male donor in good health and CMV-seronegative.

The rearrangement joins TRBV7-3 to TRBJ2-3; 9 nucleotides match TRBD2. This CDR3 has 16 residues. V was pared by 0 bases and J by 4 bases, with 5 bases of the junction left unmatched. Germline V CDR1 and CDR2: SGHTA, FQGTGA. CDR3: CASSLTPSGAADTQYF. DNA of the CDR3: TGTGCCAGCAGCTTAACCCCTAGCGGGGCGGCAGATACGCAGTATTTT. The full variable domain, completed using reference TRBV7-3 and TRBJ2-3, is GAGVSQTPSNKVTEKGKYVELRCDPISGHTALYWYRQSLGQGPEFLIYFQGTGAADDSGLPNDRFFAVRPEGSVSTLKIQRTERGDSAVYLCASSLTPSGAADTQYFGPGTRLTVL.

The chain recombines TRBV6-4 with TRBJ2-3; D unclear. The CDR3 runs 11 residues. V shed 7 bases and J shed 4 bases, with 6 bases lying between them. Germline CDR1 is MRHNA and CDR2 is SNTAGT. CDR3 coding DNA: TGTGCCAGCATCCCCGCAGATACGCAGTATTTT. It is translated as CASIPADTQYF.

The V and J genes are TRBV15 and TRBJ1-5, with TRBD1 as a possible D gene (6 bases). Germline V gene data show CDR1 as LNHNV and CDR2 as YYDKDF (reference sequence). With 1 base removed from V and 6 bases from J, the gap between germline ends came to 7 bases. This CDR3 is 13 amino acids long. DNA for the CDR3: TGTGCCACCAGCAGAGGGGACACTCAGCCCCAGCATTTT. Translation gives CATSRGDTQPQHF.

The rearrangement joins TRBV28 to TRBJ1-5, with unresolved D. Trimming stripped 4 bases from V and 10 bases from J, with 11 bases between. The germline gives CDR1 MDHEN, CDR2 SYDVKM. This CDR3 spans 12 amino acids. CDR3 protein: CASSSPSVPQHF. CDR3 nucleotides: TGTGCCAGCAGTTCCCCCAGCGTCCCCCAGCATTTT.

This rearrangement joins TRBV6-5 to TRBJ2-3, with 7 bases matching TRBD1. This CDR3 has 16 amino acids. Per the germline V gene, CDR1 is MNHEY and CDR2 is SVGAGI. V was pared by 0 bases and J by 6 bases, with 9 bases of the junction left unmatched. The CDR3 coding sequence is TGTGCCAGCAGTTACTCAACACAGGGGTTTTGGGATACGCAGTATTTT. The encoded protein is CASSYSTQGFWDTQYF.

The chain links TRBV7-9 to TRBJ2-1, with a weak D call TRBD1 (7 bases). From germline, CDR1 is SEHNR and CDR2 FQNEAQ (reference sequence). V lost 5 bases to trimming and J lost 4 bases, with 18 bases between them. CDR3 length: 16 amino acids. The CDR3 sequence is CASSGGAGTAYNEQFF. In DNA form, the CDR3 reads TGTGCCAGCAGCGGAGGGGCCGGGACAGCTTACAATGAGCAGTTCTTC.

The chain couples TRBV9 to TRBJ1-3; 7 nucleotides agree with TRBD1. The germline CDR1 and CDR2 sequences are SGDLS and YYNGEE. The ends lost 5 bases at V and 2 bases at J; junction bases unmatched: 4. The CDR3 totals 14 residues. CDR3 DNA: TGTGCCAGCAGACAGGGGTCGACTGGAAACACCATATATTTT. This codes for CASRQGSTGNTIYF.

This rearrangement joins TRBV7-9 to TRBJ1-2, with 7 bases matching TRBD1. CDR1 SEHNR and CDR2 FQNEAQ come from the germline V gene (reference sequence). Losses at the gene ends were 5 bases for V and 5 bases for J; bases not matched to a gene: 8. The CDR3 is 14 residues long. DNA of the CDR3: TGTGCCAGCAGCGGCAGGGGGATTCGGTATGGCTACACCTTC. It specifies CASSGRGIRYGYTF.

V is TRBV4-2 and J is TRBJ2-3, with 9 bases that match TRBD2. Germline V gene lookup returns CDR1 LGHNA and CDR2 YNFKEQ. This CDR3 has 17 amino acids. V shed 3 bases and J 4 bases; nucleotides not matched to a gene: 11. The CDR3 is CASSQVAGTSRADTQYF. Here the CDR3 DNA reads TGTGCCAGCAGCCAGGTGGCAGGGACTAGCAGGGCAGATACGCAGTATTTT.

The chain couples TRBV28 to TRBJ1-4, with D possibly matching TRBD1 (5 bases). This CDR3 region has 15 residues. Trimming cost V 6 bases and J 2 bases, with 13 bases left between them. The germline CDR1 and CDR2 sequences are MDHEN and SYDVKM. CDR3 residues: CASRSKGYTNEKLFF. The CDR3 region has the DNA TGTGCCAGCAGATCCAAGGGGTACACTAATGAAAAACTGTTTTTT.

The chain links TRBV7-9 to TRBJ2-5; D may be TRBD1 (6 bases). Germline-derived CDR1 and CDR2 are SEHNR and FQNEAQ (reference sequence). V was pared by 1 base and J by 7 bases, with 10 bases between. This CDR3 is built from 13 residues. The CDR3 nucleotides are TGTGCCAGCAGCTTAGAACAGGGTACGACCCAGTACTTC. Translated: CASSLEQGTTQYF.

The genes are TRBV6-4 and TRBJ2-3; no reliable D call. The germline V and J ends were trimmed by 5 bases and 4 bases, with 13 bases remaining between them. CDR3 length equals 14 residues. CDR1 and CDR2 from the germline V gene are MRHNA and SNTAGT. The CDR3 protein is CASSPAPGSDTQYF. The CDR3 bases are TGTGCCAGCAGTCCAGCTCCCGGGTCAGATACGCAGTATTTT.

The chain employs TRBV6-1 and TRBJ1-1; 9 nucleotides agree with TRBD1. The junction had 23 bases not matched to a gene; V was cut back by 4 bases and J by 8 bases. The CDR3 is made up of 19 amino acids. Germline V gene data show CDR1 as MNHNS and CDR2 as SASEGT. This CDR3 reads CASSGRTGERWGRGLEAFF. The CDR3 bases are TGTGCCAGCAGTGGTCGGACAGGGGAACGGTGGGGACGTGGCTTAGAAGCTTTCTTT.

J is TRBJ2-5 and V is TRBV2, with 9 bases matching TRBD1. In germline, CDR1 is SNHLY, CDR2 FYNNEI. V was clipped by 6 bases and J by 0 bases; unmatched bases: 11. This CDR3 has 17 amino acids. The CDR3 DNA is TGTGCCAGCAGCCCGGGACAGGGCCCACCGAACCAAGAGACCCAGTACTTC. It encodes CASSPGQGPPNQETQYF.

This sequence joins TRBV7-2 and TRBJ2-1, with TRBD2 matching over 13 bases. V lost 5 bases and J lost 7; bases outside the gene matches: 8. CDR1 is SGHTA and CDR2 is FQGNSA in the germline V gene. CDR3 length: 16 residues. The CDR3 DNA reads TGTGCCAGCAGCGCGCGGACTAGCGGGAGTAATAATGAGCAGTTCTTC. It encodes CASSARTSGSNNEQFF.

The chain recombines TRBV27 with TRBJ2-1, with D maybe TRBD2 (7 bases). Germline lookup yields CDR1 MNHEY and CDR2 SMNVEV (reference sequence). This CDR3 region has 12 residues. V shed 6 bases and J shed 7 bases, with 10 bases lying between them. CDR3 sequence: CASRGGGNEQFF. The CDR3 region has the DNA TGTGCCAGCAGAGGGGGGGGGAATGAGCAGTTCTTC.

V and J are TRBV27 and TRBJ1-1; D gene uncertain. There are 14 residues in the CDR3. The ends were cut back, 6 bases at V and 4 bases at J, with 15 bases in the middle. Germline CDR1 MNHEY, CDR2 SMNVEV (reference sequence). CDR3 sequence: CASSPGLITTEAFF. DNA of the CDR3: TGTGCCAGCAGCCCAGGACTCATTACCACTGAAGCTTTCTTT.